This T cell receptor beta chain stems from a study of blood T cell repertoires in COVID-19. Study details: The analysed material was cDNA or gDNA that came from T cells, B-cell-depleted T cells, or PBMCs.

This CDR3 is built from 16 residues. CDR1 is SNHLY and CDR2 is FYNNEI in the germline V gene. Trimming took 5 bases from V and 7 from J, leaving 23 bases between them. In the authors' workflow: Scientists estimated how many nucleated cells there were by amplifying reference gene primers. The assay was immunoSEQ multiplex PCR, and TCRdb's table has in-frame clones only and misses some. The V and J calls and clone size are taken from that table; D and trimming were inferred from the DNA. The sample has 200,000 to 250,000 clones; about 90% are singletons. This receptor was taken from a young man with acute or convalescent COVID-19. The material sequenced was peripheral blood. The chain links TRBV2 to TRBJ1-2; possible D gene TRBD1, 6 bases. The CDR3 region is CASSPATGRRLSGYTF. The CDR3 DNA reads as TGTGCCAGCAGTCCAGCTACAGGGCGGAGGCTAAGTGGCTACACCTTC.